The next 2 T cell receptor beta chains were all read from a single sample in a study of shared clonotypes between healthy human individuals (dated by TCRdb to 2018 to 2020). The method was the immunoSEQ multiplex PCR assay. Entries here come from immuneACCESS through TCRdb and include only in-frame sequences with V and J called. Some clones fail to appear in such tables; in the studies checked, an unresolved V gene covers under half of the shortfall, and the cause of the remainder is unknown. The sample records about 1.5 million clones, roughly 98% of which are singletons. The ten largest clones represent 0.45% of the sample. Sequenced material: naive CD4+ T cells sorted from blood. This specimen's cell subset or site label, interpreted: CD45RA+ positively selected. These TCRs come from a man aged 25-45 years in good health.

This rearrangement joins TRBV7-9 to TRBJ2-3, with no clear D. Trimming removed 10 bases from V and 7 bases from J, with 18 bases in between. The germline CDR1 and CDR2 sequences are SEHNR and FQNEAQ (reference sequence). The CDR3 loop spans 13 amino acids. CDR3 loop: CATAGQALNTQYF. DNA of the CDR3: TGTGCCACTGCTGGGCAGGCCTTGAATACGCAGTATTTT.

The V call is TRBV18, the J call TRBJ1-5, with D tentatively TRBD1 (5 bases). With 8 bases removed from V and 3 bases from J, the gap between germline ends came to 11 bases. Per the germline V gene, CDR1 is KGHSH and CDR2 is LQKENI. The CDR3 totals 13 residues. The CDR3 bases are TGTGCCAGCACTACAGGAATCAATCAGCCCCAGCATTTT. This sequence encodes CASTTGINQPQHF. The variable domain in full, with the rest retrieved from reference TRBV18 and TRBJ1-5, is NAGVMQNPRHLVRRRGQEARLRCSPMKGHSHVYWYRQLPEEGLKFMVYLQKENIIDESGMPKERFSAEFPKEGPSILRIQQVVRGDSAAYFCASTTGINQPQHFGDGTRLSIL.